This T cell receptor beta chain was identified during a study of post-analysis software for immune sequencing data. Whole-study results and caveats: Compared with controls, patients showed significantly lower normalized Chao1 diversity. Under F measure analysis, samples from one preparation batch co-clustered strongly. Compared with controls, patients had more of 4 to 6 TRBV segments, including TRBV5-6, TRBV5-1 and TRBV20-1.

This clonotype has a handful of counts. Its matching antigen is unknown. The ends were cut back, 6 bases at V and 2 bases at J, with 12 bases in the middle. This CDR3 contains 14 residues. CDR1 MNHEY and CDR2 SVGAGI come from the germline V gene. Carried by the TCR beta cDNA libraries were unique molecular identifiers. Hundreds of thousands of cDNA molecules came from approximately 1 to 10 million T cells. TCRdb reanalysed the PCR reads using MiXCR and keeps one entry per CDR3 protein. The sample includes fewer than 850,000 distinct CDR3 sequences, less than 35% seen only once; the top ten take 0.55% to 0.65%.

Material: blood. The TCR was taken from a girl between 5 and 17 years old with multiple sclerosis. The chain links TRBV6-5 to TRBJ2-3; perhaps D is TRBD1 or TRBD2 (5 bases each). CDR3 sequence: CASRFRGPTDTQYF. CDR3 sequence (DNA): TGTGCCAGCAGATTTCGGGGCCCCACAGATACGCAGTATTTT.